This passage covers 26 T cell receptor beta chains from one sample sequenced in a study of cytomegalovirus exposure and HLA in healthy donors. Primers included in the PCR were 60 Vbeta and 13 Jbeta primers. The data were produced by immunoSEQ multiplex PCR, yet TCRdb's version contains in-frame clones alone and is incomplete. There are about 110,000 clones in the sample; 65% to 80% occur only once, and 4.8% lies in the top ten. The sample taken for sequencing was PBMCs. All receptors derive from a young man in good health and CMV-seropositive.

The rearrangement joins TRBV30 to TRBJ2-2; the match to TRBD1 covers 9 bases. This CDR3 is built from 14 residues. V gave up 5 bases and J gave up 0 bases; unmatched junction bases: 1. Looked up from germline, CDR1 is GTSNPN and CDR2 is SVGIG (reference sequence). In DNA, the CDR3 is TGTGCCTGGGGGACAGGGTCGAACACCGGGGAGCTGTTTTTT. Protein product: CAWGTGSNTGELFF. Variable domain in full (rest from reference TRBV30 and TRBJ2-2): SQTIHQWPATLVQPVGSPLSLECTVEGTSNPNLYWYRQAAGRGLQLLFYSVGIGQISSEVPQNLSASRPQDRQFILSSKKLLLSDSGFYLCAWGTGSNTGELFFGEGSRLTVL.

This clone is medium-sized. The chain is built from TRBV4-2 and TRBJ1-1; 10 bases are shared with TRBD1. The CDR3 totals 17 residues. Germline CDR1 and CDR2: LGHNA and YNFKEQ. J lost 1 base, V lost 3 bases, and 8 bases had no gene match. The CDR3 DNA is TGTGCCAGCAGCCAGAGAGACAGGGGGCGCGGGAACACTGAAGCTTTCTTT. Its protein product is CASSQRDRGRGNTEAFF.

The CDR3: CASSRGQGNYEQYF. The CDR3 bases are TGCGCCAGCAGCCGCGGACAGGGGAATTACGAGCAGTACTTC. The rearrangement uses TRBV5-1 and TRBJ2-7, with 9 bases that match TRBD1. V trimming: 4 bases; J trimming: 4 bases; junction bases outside the gene matches: 6. This CDR3 spans 14 amino acids. Germline assignment: CDR1 SGHRS and CDR2 YFSETQ. The entire variable domain, with the rest obtained from reference TRBV5-1 and TRBJ2-7, is as follows: KAGVTQTPRYLIKTRGQQVTLSCSPISGHRSVSWYQQTPGQGLQFLFEYFSETQRNKGNFPGRFSGRQFSNSRSEMNVSTLELGDSALYLCASSRGQGNYEQYFGPGTRLTVT.

A remark on this clone: The germline gene is not matched at one end of the junction; a read error may be the cause. The rearrangement joins TRBV4-3 to TRBJ1-2; tentatively, D is TRBD1 (5 bases). The CDR3 is 15 residues long. The germline gives CDR1 LGHNA, CDR2 YSLEER. CDR3 sequence: CASSPDAGGVYGYPF. The CDR3 bases are TGCGCCAGCAGCCCGGACGCCGGGGGAGTGTATGGCTACCCCTTC.

The chain combines TRBV4-2 with TRBJ1-1, with 9 positions matching TRBD1. This CDR3 has 17 residues. Germline V gene lookup returns CDR1 LGHNA and CDR2 YNFKEQ. The trim removed 4 bases at V and 1 base at J, leaving 10 bases unmatched. The CDR3 region has the DNA TGTGCCAGCAGCCCGGACAGGGGTGAACCCGGGAACACTGAAGCTTTCTTT. Translating it yields CASSPDRGEPGNTEAFF.

The CDR3 DNA reads TGTGCCAGCAAGGAGAGTAACTATGGCTACACCTTC. Its protein product is CASKESNYGYTF. The chain couples TRBV6-6 to TRBJ1-2; D not resolved. Germline assignment: CDR1 MNHNY and CDR2 SVGAGI (reference sequence). V was shortened by 7 bases and J by 1 base, with 7 bases between the two germline ends. The CDR3 spans 12 residues.

This clone was picked up a small number of times. The chain joins TRBV2 to TRBJ2-3, with TRBD2 matching 7 bases. V was pared by 7 bases and J by 0 bases, with 13 bases of the junction left unmatched. The CDR3 extends over 17 amino acids. Germline V lookup: CDR1 SNHLY, CDR2 FYNNEI. The CDR3 reads CASIREDRVLSTDTQYF. The CDR3 region has the DNA TGTGCCAGCATCCGGGAGGACCGAGTTCTAAGCACAGATACGCAGTATTTT.

The chain carries TRBV2 and TRBJ2-5; 8 nucleotides match TRBD1. The CDR3 spans 15 residues. The germline V gene encodes CDR1 SNHLY and CDR2 FYNNEI. V lost 2 bases and J lost 0; bases outside the gene matches: 2. The CDR3 here is CASSEQTGDQETQYF. CDR3 bases: TGTGCCAGCAGTGAACAGACAGGGGACCAAGAGACCCAGTACTTC. The whole variable domain, filled in from reference TRBV2 and TRBJ2-5, reads EPEVTQTPSHQVTQMGQEVILRCVPISNHLYFYWYRQILGQKVEFLVSFYNNEISEKSEIFDDQFSVERPDGSNFTLKIRSTKLEDSAMYFCASSEQTGDQETQYFGPGTRLLVL.

To note about this clone: One end of the junction varies from germline; a read error may be responsible. The chain carries TRBV5-6 and TRBJ1-2; D not resolved. CDR1 is SGHDT and CDR2 is YYEEEE in the germline V gene. The CDR3 runs 15 residues. The CDR3 coding sequence is TGTGCCAGCAGCTTGGGGCCAGAAACTAACTATGGCTACCCCTTC. As protein: CASSLGPETNYGYPF.

The V gene is TRBV5-1, the J gene TRBJ1-6; 9 bases agree with TRBD1. J gave up 9 bases and V 4 bases, and 11 bases lay outside the gene matches. The CDR3 sequence is 16 residues long. Looked up from germline, CDR1 is SGHRS and CDR2 is YFSETQ. This CDR3 is CASSPKPGQGGSPLHF. The CDR3 DNA reads as TGCGCCAGCAGCCCGAAACCGGGACAGGGAGGTTCACCCCTCCACTTT.

The genes are TRBV29-1 and TRBJ2-1, with D possibly being TRBD1 (6 bases). This CDR3 is 13 amino acids long. CDR1 is SQVTM and CDR2 is ANQGSEA in the germline V gene. The CDR3 region is CTYCGQSQGEQFF. The CDR3 DNA reads as TGCACCTATTGTGGACAGAGTCAAGGTGAGCAGTTCTTC.

This clone was seen a single time. V and J are TRBV14 and TRBJ1-2; D not certain. Trimming left V 4 bases short and J 4 bases short, with 10 bases between. In germline, CDR1 is SGHDN, CDR2 FVKESK. CDR3 length: 13 residues. The CDR3 DNA is TGTGCCAGCAGCCTCTCTACAGCCTATGGCTACACCTTC. It translates to CASSLSTAYGYTF.

The DNA of the CDR3 is TGTGCCAGCACCAGGGCTGGAAACACCATATATTTT. This codes for CASTRAGNTIYF. The J gene is TRBJ1-3, the V gene TRBV6-6; D is possibly TRBD1 (5 bases). This CDR3 is built from 12 residues. Germline CDR1 MNHNY, CDR2 SVGAGI (reference sequence). The V end lost 7 bases, the J end lost 2 bases, and 6 bases lay between the germline ends.

The J gene is TRBJ1-2, the V gene TRBV4-3, with 7 bases matching TRBD1. Germline CDR1 reads LGHNA; CDR2 reads YSLEER. Trimming removed 4 bases from V and 8 bases from J; junction bases left unmatched: 7. CDR3 size: 13 residues. The CDR3: CASSLETGNGYTF. The CDR3 DNA reads TGCGCCAGCAGCCTAGAGACAGGGAACGGCTACACCTTC.

The V call is TRBV6-6, the J call TRBJ1-5; D is unclear. Trimming stripped 8 bases from V and 0 bases from J, with 8 bases between. The CDR3 sequence is 13 residues long. Germline V gene data show CDR1 as MNHNY and CDR2 as SVGAGI (reference sequence). The CDR3 nucleotides are TGTGCCAGCCTCACATTTAGCAATCAGCCCCAGCATTTT. This translates into CASLTFSNQPQHF.

This rearrangement joins TRBV5-1 to TRBJ1-1, with D uncertain. Germline V gives CDR1 SGHRS, CDR2 YFSETQ. V lost 0 bases and J lost 4, with 13 bases in between. The CDR3 spans 15 residues. The CDR3 DNA reads as TGCGCCAGCAGCTTGGCCATGGACTTGGGCACTGAAGCTTTCTTT. Protein product: CASSLAMDLGTEAFF.

The chain links TRBV7-6 to TRBJ2-3; TRBD1 might be the D (5 bases). Looked up from germline, CDR1 is SGHVS and CDR2 is FNYEAQ. The CDR3 spans 16 residues. The V gene lost 2 bases and the J gene lost 3 bases, with 15 bases spanning the gap. This CDR3 reads CASSLKGRGWTDTQYF. CDR3 sequence (DNA): TGTGCCAGCAGCTTAAAGGGAAGGGGCTGGACAGATACGCAGTATTTT.

Only one count was recorded for this clone. The chain recombines TRBV30 with TRBJ2-5, with a possible D match to TRBD2 (6 bases). Germline V lookup: CDR1 GTSNPN, CDR2 SVGIG (reference sequence). Trimming cost V 0 bases and J 11 bases, with 13 bases left between them. There are 12 residues in the CDR3. CDR3 nucleotides: TGTGCCTGGAGTGTACTGGAGGGAGAGCAGTACTTC. Its translation: CAWSVLEGEQYF.

The CDR3: CASSLMGYRGNSPLHF. In DNA form, the CDR3 reads TGTGCCAGTAGCCTTATGGGGTACAGGGGGAATTCACCCCTCCACTTT. V gene TRBV19 combines with J gene TRBJ1-6; 8 bases are a match to TRBD1. The V gene's germline CDR1 is LNHDA and CDR2 SQIVND (reference sequence). The CDR3 consists of 16 residues. Germline trimming cut 6 bases from V and 7 bases from J; bases unmatched to any gene: 11.

The chain couples TRBV19 to TRBJ1-5; no definite D call. This CDR3 contains 14 residues. Per the germline V gene, CDR1 is LNHDA and CDR2 is SQIVND (reference sequence). V was cut by 2 bases and J by 0 bases, with 5 bases left in between. CDR3 DNA sequence: TGTGCCAGTAGTATACAGATTAGCAATCAGCCCCAGCATTTT. Its protein is CASSIQISNQPQHF.

This clone was seen at least ten times. The chain is built from TRBV6-1 and TRBJ2-2; possibly TRBD2 for D (6 bases). The CDR3 has 12 amino acids. The germline V gene has CDR1 MNHNS and CDR2 SASEGT. V gave up 0 bases and J gave up 14 bases, with 10 bases separating them. The CDR3: CASSEAGGSLFF. The CDR3 DNA is TGTGCCAGCAGTGAAGCCGGGGGTTCCCTGTTTTTT.

The chain is built from TRBV19 and TRBJ1-3, with D tentatively TRBD1 (5 bases). Germline lookup yields CDR1 LNHDA and CDR2 SQIVND (reference sequence). V lost 5 bases to trimming and J lost 4 bases, with 12 bases between them. This CDR3 spans 14 amino acids. CDR3 loop: CASSVRVTGNTIYF. The CDR3 DNA reads as TGTGCCAGTAGTGTCAGGGTGACGGGAAACACCATATATTTT.

This clone was counted only a few times. CDR3 loop: CASSLRSGTGALNTEAFF. In DNA, the CDR3 is TGTGCCAGCAGCTTAAGGTCCGGGACAGGGGCCTTGAACACTGAAGCTTTCTTT. This rearrangement joins TRBV7-2 to TRBJ1-1; 10 nucleotides line up with TRBD1. V was pared by 2 bases and J by 0 bases, with 9 bases of the junction left unmatched. Germline CDR1 and CDR2: SGHTA and FQGNSA. The CDR3 has 18 amino acids. Drawing the rest from reference TRBV7-2 and TRBJ1-1, the complete variable domain is GAGVSQSPSNKVTEKGKDVELRCDPISGHTALYWYRQSLGQGLEFLIYFQGNSAPDKSGLPSDRFSAERTGGSVSTLTIQRTQQEDSAVYLCASSLRSGTGALNTEAFFGQGTRLTVV.

This chain links TRBV5-1 with TRBJ1-4; 12 positions match TRBD1. V trimming: 2 bases; J trimming: 8 bases; junction bases outside the gene matches: 7. Germline CDR1 is SGHRS and CDR2 is YFSETQ. This CDR3 is built from 16 residues. CDR3 bases: TGCGCCAGCAGCTTTGGGGGACAGGGGGCTTGGGAAAAACTGTTTTTT. It specifies CASSFGGQGAWEKLFF.

CDR3 bases: TGTGCCAGCAGCTTGGACAGGGCCAACACCGGGGAGCTGTTTTTT. This gives the protein CASSLDRANTGELFF. The J gene is TRBJ2-2, the V gene TRBV7-3; 8 nucleotides align to TRBD1. Germline-derived CDR1 and CDR2 are SGHTA and FQGTGA. CDR3 size: 15 residues. The trim removed 3 bases at V and 2 bases at J, leaving 2 bases unmatched. The full variable domain, with the rest looked up from reference TRBV7-3 and TRBJ2-2, is GAGVSQTPSNKVTEKGKYVELRCDPISGHTALYWYRQSLGQGPEFLIYFQGTGAADDSGLPNDRFFAVRPEGSVSTLKIQRTERGDSAVYLCASSLDRANTGELFFGEGSRLTVL.

This sequence joins TRBV2 and TRBJ1-5; D is uncertain. Trimming pared 4 bases from V and 3 bases from J, leaving 19 bases between. Germline-derived CDR1 and CDR2 are SNHLY and FYNNEI. CDR3 length: 17 amino acids. The CDR3 nucleotides are TGTGCCAGCAGTGTACTTGTCACCGTTCCTTCCAATCAGCCCCAGCATTTT. It yields the protein CASSVLVTVPSNQPQHF.